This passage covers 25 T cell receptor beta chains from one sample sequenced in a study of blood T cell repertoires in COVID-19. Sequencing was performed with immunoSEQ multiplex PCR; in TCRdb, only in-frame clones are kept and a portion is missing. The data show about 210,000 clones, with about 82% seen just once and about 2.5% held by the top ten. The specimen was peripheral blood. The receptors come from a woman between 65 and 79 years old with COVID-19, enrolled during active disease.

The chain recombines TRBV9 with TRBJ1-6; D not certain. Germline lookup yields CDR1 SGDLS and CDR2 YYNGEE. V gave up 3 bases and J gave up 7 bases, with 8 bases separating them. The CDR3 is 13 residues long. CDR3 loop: CASSAQQNSPLHF. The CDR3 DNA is TGTGCCAGCAGCGCCCAACAGAATTCACCCCTCCACTTT. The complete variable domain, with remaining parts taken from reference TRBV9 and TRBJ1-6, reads DSGVTQTPKHLITATGQRVTLRCSPRSGDLSVYWYQQSLDQGLQFLIQYYNGEERAKGNILERFSAQQFPDLHSELNLSSLELGDSALYFCASSAQQNSPLHFGNGTRLTVT.

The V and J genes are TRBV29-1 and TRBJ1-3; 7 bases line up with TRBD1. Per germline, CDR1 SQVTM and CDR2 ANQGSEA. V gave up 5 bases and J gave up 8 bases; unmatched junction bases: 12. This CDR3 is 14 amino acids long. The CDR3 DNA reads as TGCAGCGTTTCGGACAGGCGGATAGCGGACACCATATATTTT. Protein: CSVSDRRIADTIYF.

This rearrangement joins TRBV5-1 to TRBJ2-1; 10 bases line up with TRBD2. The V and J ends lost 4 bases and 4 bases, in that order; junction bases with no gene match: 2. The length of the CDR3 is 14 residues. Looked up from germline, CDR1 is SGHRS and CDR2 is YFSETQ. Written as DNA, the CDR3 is TGCGCCAGCAGCCCAGCGGGAGGGTACAATGAGCAGTTCTTC. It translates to CASSPAGGYNEQFF.

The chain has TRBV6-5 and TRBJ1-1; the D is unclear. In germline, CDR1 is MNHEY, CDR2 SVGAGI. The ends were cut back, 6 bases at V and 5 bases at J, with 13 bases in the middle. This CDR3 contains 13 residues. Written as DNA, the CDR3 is TGTGCCAGCAGACTTACAGTTGGTACTGAAGCTTTCTTT. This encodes CASRLTVGTEAFF.

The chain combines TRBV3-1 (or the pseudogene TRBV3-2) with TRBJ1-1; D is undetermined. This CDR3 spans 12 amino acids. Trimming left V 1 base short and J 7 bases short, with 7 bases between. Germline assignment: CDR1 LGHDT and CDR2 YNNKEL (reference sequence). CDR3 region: CASSQAGFEAFF. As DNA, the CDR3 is TGTGCCAGCAGCCAAGCGGGGTTTGAAGCTTTCTTT.

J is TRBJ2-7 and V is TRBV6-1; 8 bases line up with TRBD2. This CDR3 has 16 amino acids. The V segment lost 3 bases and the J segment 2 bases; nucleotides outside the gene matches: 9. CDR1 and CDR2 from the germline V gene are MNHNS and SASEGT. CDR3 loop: CASSEPGGGTPYEQYF. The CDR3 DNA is TGTGCCAGCAGTGAGCCGGGGGGGGGCACACCCTACGAGCAGTACTTC.

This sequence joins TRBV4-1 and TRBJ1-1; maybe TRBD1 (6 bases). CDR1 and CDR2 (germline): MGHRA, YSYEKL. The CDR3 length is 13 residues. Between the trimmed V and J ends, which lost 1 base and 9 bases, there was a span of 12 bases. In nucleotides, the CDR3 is TGCGCCAGCAGCCAAGGGGGGCAGGGAAAAGCTTTCTTT. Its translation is CASSQGGQGKAFF.

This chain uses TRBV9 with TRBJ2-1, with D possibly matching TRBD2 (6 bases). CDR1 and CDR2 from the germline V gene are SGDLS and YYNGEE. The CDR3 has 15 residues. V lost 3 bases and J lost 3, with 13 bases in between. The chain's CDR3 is CASSATGAVYNEQFF. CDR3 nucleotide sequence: TGTGCCAGCAGCGCAACGGGAGCCGTCTACAATGAGCAGTTCTTC.

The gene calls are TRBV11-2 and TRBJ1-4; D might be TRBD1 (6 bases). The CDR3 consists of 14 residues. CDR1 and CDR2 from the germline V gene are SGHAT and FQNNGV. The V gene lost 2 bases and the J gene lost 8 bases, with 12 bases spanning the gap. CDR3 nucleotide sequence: TGTGCCAGCAGCTTAACAAATACAGGGGAAAAACTGTTTTTT. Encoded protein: CASSLTNTGEKLFF.

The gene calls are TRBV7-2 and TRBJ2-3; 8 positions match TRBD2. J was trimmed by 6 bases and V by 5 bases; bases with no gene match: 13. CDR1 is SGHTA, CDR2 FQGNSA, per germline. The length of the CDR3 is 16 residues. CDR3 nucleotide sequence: TGTGCCAGCAGCCAAAGGCGACCGGGGGGGGAGGATACGCAGTATTTT. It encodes CASSQRRPGGEDTQYF. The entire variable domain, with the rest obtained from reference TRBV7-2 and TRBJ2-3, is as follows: GAGVSQSPSNKVTEKGKDVELRCDPISGHTALYWYRQSLGQGLEFLIYFQGNSAPDKSGLPSDRFSAERTGGSVSTLTIQRTQQEDSAVYLCASSQRRPGGEDTQYFGPGTRLTVL.

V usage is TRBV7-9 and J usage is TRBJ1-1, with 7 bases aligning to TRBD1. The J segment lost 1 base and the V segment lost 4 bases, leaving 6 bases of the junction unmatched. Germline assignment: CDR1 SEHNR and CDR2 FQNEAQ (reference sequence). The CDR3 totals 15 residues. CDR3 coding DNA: TGTGCCAGCAGCTCAAGACAGGGAGGGAACACTGAAGCTTTCTTT. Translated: CASSSRQGGNTEAFF.

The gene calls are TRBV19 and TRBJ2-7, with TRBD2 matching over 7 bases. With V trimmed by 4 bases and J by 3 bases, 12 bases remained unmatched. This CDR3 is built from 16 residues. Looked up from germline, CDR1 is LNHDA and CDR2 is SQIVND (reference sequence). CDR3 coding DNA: TGTGCCAGTAGTAGCCCCCGGGCGGGAGAGATCTACGAGCAGTACTTC. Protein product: CASSSPRAGEIYEQYF.

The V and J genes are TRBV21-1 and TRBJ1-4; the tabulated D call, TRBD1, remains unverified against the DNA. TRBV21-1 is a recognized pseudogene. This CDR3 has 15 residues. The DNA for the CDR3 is TGTGCCAGCCGATCTGGGACAGCAACTAATGAAAAACTGTTTTTT. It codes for CASRSGTATNEKLFF.

DNA of the CDR3: TGTGCCAGCAGCTTAAGCGGGAAGGCCGGGGAGCTGTTTTTT. Encoded protein: CASSLSGKAGELFF. The genes are TRBV7-2 and TRBJ2-2; 7 nucleotides agree with TRBD2. CDR1 and CDR2 (germline): SGHTA, FQGNSA. V shed 2 bases, J shed 6 bases, and the junction held 3 bases outside the gene matches. CDR3 size: 14 residues.

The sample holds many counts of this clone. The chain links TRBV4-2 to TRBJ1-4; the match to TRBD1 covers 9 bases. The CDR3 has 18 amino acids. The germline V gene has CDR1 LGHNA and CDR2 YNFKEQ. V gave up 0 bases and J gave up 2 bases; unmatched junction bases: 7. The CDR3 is CASSQDWDRATTNEKLFF. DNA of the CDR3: TGTGCCAGCAGCCAAGATTGGGACAGGGCGACTACTAATGAAAAACTGTTTTTT.

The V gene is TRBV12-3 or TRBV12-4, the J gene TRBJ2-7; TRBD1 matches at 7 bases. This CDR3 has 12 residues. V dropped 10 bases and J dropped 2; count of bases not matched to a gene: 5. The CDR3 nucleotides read TGTGCCACCAGACAGGGTCCCTACGAGCAGTACTTC. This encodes CATRQGPYEQYF.

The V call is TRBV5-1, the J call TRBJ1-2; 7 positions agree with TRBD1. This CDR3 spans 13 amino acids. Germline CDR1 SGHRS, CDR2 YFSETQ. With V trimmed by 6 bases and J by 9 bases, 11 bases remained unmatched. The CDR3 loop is CASTSTGLESYTF. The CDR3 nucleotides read TGCGCCAGCACGTCGACAGGGTTGGAGAGCTACACCTTC.

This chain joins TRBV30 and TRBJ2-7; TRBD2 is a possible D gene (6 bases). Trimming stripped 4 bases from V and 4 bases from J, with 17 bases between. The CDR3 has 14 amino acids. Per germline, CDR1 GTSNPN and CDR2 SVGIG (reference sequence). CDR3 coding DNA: TGTGCCTGGACTACCGGGACTCAAAATTACGAGCAGTACTTC. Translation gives CAWTTGTQNYEQYF.

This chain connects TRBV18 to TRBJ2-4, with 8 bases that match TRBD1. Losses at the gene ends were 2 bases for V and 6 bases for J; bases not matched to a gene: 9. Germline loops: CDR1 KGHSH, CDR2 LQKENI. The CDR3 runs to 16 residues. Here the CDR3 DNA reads TGTGCCAGCTCACCAGGGCAGGGGGCTCTATCAAACATTCAGTACTTC. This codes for CASSPGQGALSNIQYF. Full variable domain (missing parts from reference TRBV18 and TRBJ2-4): NAGVMQNPRHLVRRRGQEARLRCSPMKGHSHVYWYRQLPEEGLKFMVYLQKENIIDESGMPKERFSAEFPKEGPSILRIQQVVRGDSAAYFCASSPGQGALSNIQYFGAGTRLSVL.

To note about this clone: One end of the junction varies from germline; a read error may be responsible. The CDR3 spells CASSPLPGNYGYTF. The CDR3 region has the DNA TGTGCTAGCAGCCCACTGCCAGGGAACTATGGCTACACCTTC. The chain couples TRBV7-7 to TRBJ1-2, with D perhaps matching TRBD1 (5 bases). Germline-derived CDR1 and CDR2 are SSHAT and FNYEAQ (reference sequence). The CDR3 consists of 14 residues.

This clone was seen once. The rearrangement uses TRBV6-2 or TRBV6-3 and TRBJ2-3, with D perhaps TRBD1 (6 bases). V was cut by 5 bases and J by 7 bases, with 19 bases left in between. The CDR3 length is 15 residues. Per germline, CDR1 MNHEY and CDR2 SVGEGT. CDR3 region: CASSQFTGLENTQYF. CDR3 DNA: TGTGCCAGCAGTCAATTCACAGGGCTCGAGAATACGCAGTATTTT.

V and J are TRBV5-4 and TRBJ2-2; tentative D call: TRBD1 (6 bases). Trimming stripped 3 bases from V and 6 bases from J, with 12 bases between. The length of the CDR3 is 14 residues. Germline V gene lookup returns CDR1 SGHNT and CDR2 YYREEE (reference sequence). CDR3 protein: CASSSNREPGELFF. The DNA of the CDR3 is TGTGCCAGCAGCTCAAACAGGGAACCCGGGGAGCTGTTTTTT.

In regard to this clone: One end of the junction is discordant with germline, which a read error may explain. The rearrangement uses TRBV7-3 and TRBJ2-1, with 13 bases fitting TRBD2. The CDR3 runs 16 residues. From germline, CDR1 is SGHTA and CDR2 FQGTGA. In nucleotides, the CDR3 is TGTGCCAGCAGCCTAACTAGCGGGGGGGCCGGAAATGAGCAGTTCTTC. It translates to CASSLTSGGAGNEQFF. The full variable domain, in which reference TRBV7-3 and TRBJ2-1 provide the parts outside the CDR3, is GAGVSQTPSNKVTEKGKYVELRCDPISGHTALYWYRQSLGQGPEFLIYFQGTGAADDSGLPNDRFFAVRPEGSVSTLKIQRTERGDSAVYLCASSLTSGGAGNEQFFGPGTRLTVL.

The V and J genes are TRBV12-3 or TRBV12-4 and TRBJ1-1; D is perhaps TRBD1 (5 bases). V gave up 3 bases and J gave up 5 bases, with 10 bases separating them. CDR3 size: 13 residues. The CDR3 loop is CASSFVGGTEAFF. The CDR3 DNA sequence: TGTGCCAGCAGTTTCGTGGGGGGTACTGAAGCTTTCTTT.

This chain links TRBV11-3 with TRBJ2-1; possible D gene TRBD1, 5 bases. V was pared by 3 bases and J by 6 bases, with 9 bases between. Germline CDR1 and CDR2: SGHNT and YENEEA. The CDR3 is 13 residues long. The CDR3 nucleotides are TGTGCCAGCAGCTTCGACAGCCGCAATGAGCAGTTCTTC. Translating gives CASSFDSRNEQFF.